This T cell receptor beta chain was captured in a study of CD8+ T cells in alopecia areata. Treatment denoted: oral pan-JAK inhibitor, 5-10 mg twice daily. A word on this clone: Its target is not known.

Extracted from the samples, RNA was reverse transcribed into cDNA to serve as the sequencing template. Some clones are missing from TCRdb's copy, which holds only in-frame ones; the method was immunoSEQ multiplex PCR. The data show around 120,000 clones, over 60% seen once. Study results and limitations: The study found that many expanded lesional clones persisted in scalp and blood during tofacitinib. Sequenced scalp T cells also include alphabeta T cells resident in normal skin.

Germline CDR1 and CDR2: MGHRA and YSYEKL. The CDR3 extends over 13 amino acids. V gave up 2 bases and J gave up 9 bases, with 12 bases separating them. The sample in question was CD4+ T cells sorted from blood, obtained at week 4, from a patient treated with tofacitinib. The rearrangement uses TRBV4-1 and TRBJ2-3, with D hard to call. This TCR was recovered from a human donor with alopecia areata. The CDR3 DNA follows: TGCGCCAGCAGCCAACCCCCCGGGCCCACGCAGTATTTT. Translation gives CASSQPPGPTQYF.